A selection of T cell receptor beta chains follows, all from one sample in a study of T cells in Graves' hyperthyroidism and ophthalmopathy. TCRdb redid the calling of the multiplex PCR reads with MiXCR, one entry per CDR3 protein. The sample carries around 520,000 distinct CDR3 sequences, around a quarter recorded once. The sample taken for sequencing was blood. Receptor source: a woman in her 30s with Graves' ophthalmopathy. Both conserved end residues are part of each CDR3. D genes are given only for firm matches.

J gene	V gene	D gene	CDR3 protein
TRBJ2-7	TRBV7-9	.	CASSPGPSLSYEQYF
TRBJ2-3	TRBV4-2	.	CASSGVGGDWGTDTQYF
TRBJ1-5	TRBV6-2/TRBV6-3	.	CASSSTEPGPQHF
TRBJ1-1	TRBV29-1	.	CSVEAGHLNTEAFF
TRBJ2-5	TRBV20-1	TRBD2	CSAMGSSGGAWETQYF
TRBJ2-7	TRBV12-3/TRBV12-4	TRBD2	CASRPPGLAGGEQYF
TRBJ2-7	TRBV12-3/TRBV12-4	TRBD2	CASSSSTGTSGGTYYEQYF
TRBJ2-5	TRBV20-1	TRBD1	CSAREMTGRETQYF
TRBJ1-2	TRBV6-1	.	CASSPSLLNYGYTF
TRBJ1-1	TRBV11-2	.	CASSLRWGTEAFF
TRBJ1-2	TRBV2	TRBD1	CASRGDRDHLYGYTF
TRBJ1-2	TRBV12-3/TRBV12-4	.	CASTWGADDYGYTF
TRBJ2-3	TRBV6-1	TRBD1	CASTYRGQSTDTQYF
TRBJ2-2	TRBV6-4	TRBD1	CASPGDRGTGELFF
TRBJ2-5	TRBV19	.	CASSIRQSQETQYF
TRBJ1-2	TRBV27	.	CASSSAFIYGYTF
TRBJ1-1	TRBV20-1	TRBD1	CSARAGGYTEAFF
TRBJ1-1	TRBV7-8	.	CASSLGGMNTEAFF
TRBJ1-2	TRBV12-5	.	CASGSEGDADGYTF
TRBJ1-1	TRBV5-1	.	CASSHRTENTEAFF
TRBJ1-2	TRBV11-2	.	CASSLAGPAGYTF
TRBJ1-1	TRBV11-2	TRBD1	CASSLLRDRGPQAFF
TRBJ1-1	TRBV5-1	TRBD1	CASRDRAEGEAFF
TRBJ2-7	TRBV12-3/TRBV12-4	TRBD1	CASSLRGSGQGGEQYF
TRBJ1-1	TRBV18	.	CASSPGAENTEAFF
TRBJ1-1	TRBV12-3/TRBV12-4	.	CASSLGGSGRGNTEAFF
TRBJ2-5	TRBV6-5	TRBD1	CASSLGTGLETQYF
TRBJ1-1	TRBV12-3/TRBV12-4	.	CASSNYRYTDAFF
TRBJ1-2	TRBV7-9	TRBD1	CASNRRQGPGYTF
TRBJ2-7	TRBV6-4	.	CASNPSIGLYDQYF